This T cell receptor (beta chain) derives from a study of blood T cell repertoires in COVID-19. Cohorts were determined from participant-reported clinical history. Recovered status in Cohort 3 required two negative PCRs, clearance, or symptom resolution. The method was immunoSEQ multiplex PCR; TCRdb's version includes in-frame clones alone and lacks a portion of them. Counted here are about 120,000 clones, around 84% occurring once; the ten biggest clones make up approximately 3.6%. The CDR3 has 14 amino acids. V lost 1 base to trimming and J lost 2 bases, with 9 bases between them. Germline values: CDR1 SGHTA, CDR2 FQGNSA.

This chain uses TRBV7-2 with TRBJ2-7; D not certain. This TCR came from a woman under 40 who had recovered from COVID-19. The sample consisted of PBMCs or T cells enriched from blood (not recorded which). CDR3 loop: CASSLGHSTYEQYF. CDR3 bases: TGTGCCAGCAGCTTAGGCCACTCCACCTACGAGCAGTACTTC.